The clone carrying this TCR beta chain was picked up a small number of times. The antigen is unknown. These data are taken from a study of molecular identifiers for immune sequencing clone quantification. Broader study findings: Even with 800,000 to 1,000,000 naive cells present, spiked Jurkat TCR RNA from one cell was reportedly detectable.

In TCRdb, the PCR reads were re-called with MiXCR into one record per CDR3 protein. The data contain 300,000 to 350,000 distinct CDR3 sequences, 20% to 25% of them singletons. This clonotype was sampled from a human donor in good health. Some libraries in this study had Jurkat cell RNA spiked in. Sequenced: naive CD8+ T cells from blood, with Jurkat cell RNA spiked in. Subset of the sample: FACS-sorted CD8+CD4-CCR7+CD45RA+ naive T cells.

The chain's CDR3 is CASSGDTGLAGVRSYNEQFF. The CDR3 DNA sequence: TGTGCCAGCAGTGGGGATACGGGACTAGCGGGGGTACGGTCCTACAATGAGCAGTTCTTC. The gene calls are TRBV2 and TRBJ2-1; 14 nucleotides match TRBD2. J lost 1 base, V lost 4 bases, and 12 bases had no gene match. CDR3 size: 20 residues. In germline, CDR1 is SNHLY, CDR2 FYNNEI. Combining the CDR3 with reference TRBV2 and TRBJ2-1 gives the whole variable domain EPEVTQTPSHQVTQMGQEVILRCVPISNHLYFYWYRQILGQKVEFLVSFYNNEISEKSEIFDDQFSVERPDGSNFTLKIRSTKLEDSAMYFCASSGDTGLAGVRSYNEQFFGPGTRLTVL.